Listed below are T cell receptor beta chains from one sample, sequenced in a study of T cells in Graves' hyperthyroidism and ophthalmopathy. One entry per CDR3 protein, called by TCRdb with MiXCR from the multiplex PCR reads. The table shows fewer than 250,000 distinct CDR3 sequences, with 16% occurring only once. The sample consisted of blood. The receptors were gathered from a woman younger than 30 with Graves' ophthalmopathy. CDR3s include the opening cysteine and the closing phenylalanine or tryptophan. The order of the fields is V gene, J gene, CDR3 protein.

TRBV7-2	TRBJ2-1	CASSLLVSDPAYNEQFF
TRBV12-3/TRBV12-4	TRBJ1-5	CASTPSGRSNQPQHF
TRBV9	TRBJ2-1	CASSVSGGDSYNEQFF
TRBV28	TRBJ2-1	CASQLERGYNEQFF
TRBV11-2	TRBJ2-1	CASSLVTSLGENEQFF
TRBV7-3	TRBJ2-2	CASSPKYGLANTGELFF
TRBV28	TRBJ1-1	CASRQQGGNTEAFF
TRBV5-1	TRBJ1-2	CASSGGGQSHGYTF
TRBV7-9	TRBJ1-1	CALSWGERDPEAFF
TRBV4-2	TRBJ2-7	CASSRDVGGGEQYF
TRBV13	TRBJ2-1	CASSRTSGRSSSSYNEQFF
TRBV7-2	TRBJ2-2	CASSRFWGAGTGELFF
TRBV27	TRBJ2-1	CASSRLAGQQFF
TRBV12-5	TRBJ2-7	CASGTPRGQGTPYEQYF
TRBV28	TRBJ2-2	CASLGVANTGELFF
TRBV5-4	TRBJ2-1	CASSPGTGSSYNEQFF
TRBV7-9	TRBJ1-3	CAVRTAGNTIYF